This T cell receptor beta chain was observed in a study of CD8+CD57+ T cells in acquired aplastic anemia. On the study more broadly: The DNA of sorted CD4+ and CD8+ cells averaged approximately 3.2 ug. Mean read depth for CD4+ cells from healthy donors was 9 million to 13 million. Findings and limits, study-wide: The study identified twenty-nine CD8+ CDR3 sequences shared by patients and controls. Between patients and controls, CD8+ Simpson's diversity did not vary significantly.

CDR1 is SGHVS, CDR2 FNYEAQ, per germline. Between the trimmed V and J ends, which lost 1 base and 8 bases, there was a span of 11 bases. There are 14 residues in the CDR3. A note on this clonotype: No antigen is known for it.

Profiling that covered TCR beta VDJ and CDR3 relied on genomic DNA as its template. TCRdb itself ran the reads through MiXCR, one entry per CDR3 protein. The sample has about 160,000 distinct CDR3 sequences; approximately 40% are singletons. The V and J genes are TRBV7-6 and TRBJ1-4, with D possibly being TRBD1 (5 bases). Sequenced: sorted CD4+, CD8+, or CD8+CD57+ T cells (not recorded which) from PBMCs. The receptor's source is a human donor in good health. In DNA form, the CDR3 reads TGTGCCAGCAGCTTAGGGGGGGAGGGCGAAAAACTGTTTTTT. Protein: CASSLGGEGEKLFF.